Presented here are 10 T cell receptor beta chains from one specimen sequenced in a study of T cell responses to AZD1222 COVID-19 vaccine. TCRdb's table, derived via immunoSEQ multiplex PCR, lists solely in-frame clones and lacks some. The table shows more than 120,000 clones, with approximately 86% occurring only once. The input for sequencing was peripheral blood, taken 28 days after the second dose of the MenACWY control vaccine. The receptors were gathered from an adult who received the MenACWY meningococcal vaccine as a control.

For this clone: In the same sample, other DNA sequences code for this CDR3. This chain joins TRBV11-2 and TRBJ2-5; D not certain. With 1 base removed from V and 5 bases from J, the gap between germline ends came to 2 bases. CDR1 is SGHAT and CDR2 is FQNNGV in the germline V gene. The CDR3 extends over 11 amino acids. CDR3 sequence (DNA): TGTGCCAGCAGCTTAGGGGAGACCCAGTACTTC. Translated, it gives CASSLGETQYF.

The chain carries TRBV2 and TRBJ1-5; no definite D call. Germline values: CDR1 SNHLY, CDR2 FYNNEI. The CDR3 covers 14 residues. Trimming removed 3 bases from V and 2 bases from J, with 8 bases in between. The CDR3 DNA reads TGTGCCAGCAGTGACCCGACGGGCAATCAGCCCCAGCATTTT. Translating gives CASSDPTGNQPQHF.

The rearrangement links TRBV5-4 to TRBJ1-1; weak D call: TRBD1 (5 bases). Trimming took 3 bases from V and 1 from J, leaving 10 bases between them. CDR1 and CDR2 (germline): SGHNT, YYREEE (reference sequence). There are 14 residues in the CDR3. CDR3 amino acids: CASSSGRSNTEAFF. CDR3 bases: TGTGCCAGCAGCTCGGGACGGTCGAACACTGAAGCTTTCTTT. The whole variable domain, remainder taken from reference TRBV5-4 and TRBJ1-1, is ETGVTQSPTHLIKTRGQQVTLRCSSQSGHNTVSWYQQALGQGPQFIFQYYREEENGRGNFPPRFSGLQFPNYSSELNVNALELDDSALYLCASSSGRSNTEAFFGQGTRLTVV.

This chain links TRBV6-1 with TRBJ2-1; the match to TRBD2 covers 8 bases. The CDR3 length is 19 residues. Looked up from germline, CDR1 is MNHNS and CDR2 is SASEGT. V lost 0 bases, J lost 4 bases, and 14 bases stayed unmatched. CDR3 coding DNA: TGTGCCAGCAGTGAAGCCGGTAGCGGGAACCATCGGATATACAATGAGCAGTTCTTC. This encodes CASSEAGSGNHRIYNEQFF.

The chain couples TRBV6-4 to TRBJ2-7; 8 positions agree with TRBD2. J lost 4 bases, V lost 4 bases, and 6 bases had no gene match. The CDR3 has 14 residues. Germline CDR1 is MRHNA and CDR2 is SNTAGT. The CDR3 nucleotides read TGTGCCAGCAGTGTTCAGCGGGAGTGGTACGAGCAGTACTTC. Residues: CASSVQREWYEQYF.

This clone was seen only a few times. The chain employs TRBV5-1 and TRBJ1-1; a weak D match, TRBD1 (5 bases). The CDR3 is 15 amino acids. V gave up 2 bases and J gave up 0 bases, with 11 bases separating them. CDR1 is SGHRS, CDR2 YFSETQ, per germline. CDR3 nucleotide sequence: TGCGCCAGCAGCTTTGGGGGTGGGGTGAACACTGAAGCTTTCTTT. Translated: CASSFGGGVNTEAFF.

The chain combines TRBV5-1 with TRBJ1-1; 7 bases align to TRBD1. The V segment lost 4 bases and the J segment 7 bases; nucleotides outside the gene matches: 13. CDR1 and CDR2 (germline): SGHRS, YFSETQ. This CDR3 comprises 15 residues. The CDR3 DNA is TGCGCCAGCAGCCTAGCTGGGGACAGAGCTTTTGAAGCTTTCTTT. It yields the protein CASSLAGDRAFEAFF.

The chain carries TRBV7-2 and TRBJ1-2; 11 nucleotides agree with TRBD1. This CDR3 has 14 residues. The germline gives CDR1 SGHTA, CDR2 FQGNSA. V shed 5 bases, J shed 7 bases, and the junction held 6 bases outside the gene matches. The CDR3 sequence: CASSPRTGGLGYTF. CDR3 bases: TGTGCCAGCAGCCCTCGGACAGGGGGCCTTGGCTACACCTTC.

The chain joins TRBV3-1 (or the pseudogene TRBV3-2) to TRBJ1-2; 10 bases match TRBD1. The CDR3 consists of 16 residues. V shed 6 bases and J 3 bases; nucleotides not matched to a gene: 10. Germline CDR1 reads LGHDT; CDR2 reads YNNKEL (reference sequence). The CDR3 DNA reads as TGTGCCAGCAGTTTACTTGGACAGGGGGTGGACTATGGCTACACCTTC. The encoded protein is CASSLLGQGVDYGYTF.

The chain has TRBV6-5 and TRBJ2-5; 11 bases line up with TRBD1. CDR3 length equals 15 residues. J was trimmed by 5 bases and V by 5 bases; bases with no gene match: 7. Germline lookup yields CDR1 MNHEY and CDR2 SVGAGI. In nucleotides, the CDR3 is TGTGCCAGCAGTCCTGGGGACAGGGGGTTTGAGACCCAGTACTTC. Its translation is CASSPGDRGFETQYF.